These T cell receptor beta chains were read from a single sample in a study of blood T cell repertoires in COVID-19. Sequencing was performed with immunoSEQ multiplex PCR; in TCRdb, only in-frame clones are kept and a portion is missing. The sample includes a few hundred thousand clones, under 90% of them seen just once. Material: peripheral blood. The receptors were sampled from a man in his sixties with acute or convalescent COVID-19. CDR3s include the opening cysteine and the closing phenylalanine or tryptophan. Each record gives: J gene, V gene, clone size, D gene, CDR3 DNA, CDR3 protein. The D gene is left open where the match is weak. Clone size is stated in some rows and not others, as once, few, many or a class when expanded.

j_gene: TRBJ2-7
v_gene: TRBV6-1
abundance: NA
d_gene: NA
CDR3nt: TGTGCCAGCAGTGAAGCGCTGACAGACTCCCGGCCCTTTTGCTTC
CDR3aa: CASSEALTDSRPFCF

j_gene: TRBJ1-3
v_gene: TRBV19
abundance: few
d_gene: NA
CDR3nt: TGTGCCAGTAGTATCGCGGGGGCGCTTGGAAACACCATATATTTT
CDR3aa: CASSIAGALGNTIYF

j_gene: TRBJ1-6
v_gene: TRBV28
abundance: NA
d_gene: TRBD1
CDR3nt: TGTGCCAGCAGAAGACAGGGGGCCCCACAGTCACCCCTCCACTTT
CDR3aa: CASRRQGAPQSPLHF

j_gene: TRBJ2-7
v_gene: TRBV19
abundance: NA
d_gene: NA
CDR3nt: TGTGCCAGTAGCCAACAGGGCTCCTACGAGCAGTACTTC
CDR3aa: CASSQQGSYEQYF

j_gene: TRBJ2-3
v_gene: TRBV19
abundance: NA
d_gene: TRBD1
CDR3nt: TGTGCCAGTAGTAAGGAATCCGGGACAGGGGGGAATTTGGATACGCAGTATTTT
CDR3aa: CASSKESGTGGNLDTQYF

j_gene: TRBJ1-6
v_gene: TRBV5-1
abundance: NA
d_gene: NA
CDR3nt: TGCGCCAGCAGCGGGACCGGACAGATGGGTTCACCCCTCCACTTT
CDR3aa: CASSGTGQMGSPLHF

j_gene: TRBJ1-3
v_gene: TRBV7-2
abundance: NA
d_gene: NA
CDR3nt: TGTGCCAGCAGCTTAGACCGGGGGTACGGAAACACCATATATTTT
CDR3aa: CASSLDRGYGNTIYF

j_gene: TRBJ2-7
v_gene: TRBV2
abundance: NA
d_gene: TRBD2
CDR3nt: TGTGCCAGCAGCGGTGGTAGCGGGAGCTCCTACGAGCAGTACTTC
CDR3aa: CASSGGSGSSYEQYF

j_gene: TRBJ2-5
v_gene: TRBV19
abundance: NA
d_gene: TRBD2
CDR3nt: TGTGCCAGTAAGAGGACTAGCGGGTCTTGGGAGACCCAGTACTTC
CDR3aa: CASKRTSGSWETQYF

j_gene: TRBJ1-6
v_gene: TRBV28
abundance: NA
d_gene: NA
CDR3nt: TGTGCCAGCTTAGCAGGACATATTACACGGAGTTCACCCCTCCACTTT
CDR3aa: CASLAGHITRSSPLHF

j_gene: TRBJ1-5
v_gene: TRBV30
abundance: few
d_gene: NA
CDR3nt: TGTGCCTGGAGTGTACAGAATCAGCCCCAGCATTTT
CDR3aa: CAWSVQNQPQHF

j_gene: TRBJ1-1
v_gene: TRBV2
abundance: NA
d_gene: NA
CDR3nt: TGTGCCAGCAGTGCTCAGACTGAAGCTTTCTTT
CDR3aa: CASSAQTEAFF

j_gene: TRBJ2-5
v_gene: TRBV11-2
abundance: many
d_gene: NA
CDR3nt: TGTGCCAGCAGCCAACTTCGGACAGAAGAGACCCAGTACTTC
CDR3aa: CASSQLRTEETQYF

j_gene: TRBJ2-1
v_gene: TRBV12-3/TRBV12-4
abundance: NA
d_gene: NA
CDR3nt: TGTGCCACTCGGGATAGCTCCTACAATGAGCAGTTCTTC
CDR3aa: CATRDSSYNEQFF

j_gene: TRBJ1-3
v_gene: TRBV27
abundance: NA
d_gene: TRBD1
CDR3nt: TGTGCCAGCAGCCGGGACAGGGGGAGGGACACCATATATTTT
CDR3aa: CASSRDRGRDTIYF

j_gene: TRBJ2-1
v_gene: TRBV18
abundance: NA
d_gene: TRBD2
CDR3nt: TGTGCCAGCTCACCGGGACTAGCGAGATACAATGAGCAGTTCTTC
CDR3aa: CASSPGLARYNEQFF

j_gene: TRBJ1-4
v_gene: TRBV5-1
abundance: NA
d_gene: TRBD1
CDR3nt: TGCGCCAGCAGCCGGGTCGACAGGGGGCGAACAACTAATGAAAAACTGTTTTTT
CDR3aa: CASSRVDRGRTTNEKLFF

j_gene: TRBJ2-1
v_gene: TRBV24-1
abundance: NA
d_gene: TRBD1
CDR3nt: TGTGCCACCAGTGATTCCGGACAGGCCTACAATGAGCAGTTCTTC
CDR3aa: CATSDSGQAYNEQFF

j_gene: TRBJ2-2
v_gene: TRBV21-1
abundance: NA
d_gene: NA
CDR3nt: TGTGCCAGCAGCGGGAGAGGGAGGCCCTACACCGGGGAGCTGTTTTTT
CDR3aa: CASSGRGRPYTGELFF

j_gene: TRBJ2-5
v_gene: TRBV5-4
abundance: NA
d_gene: TRBD1
CDR3nt: TGTGCCAGCAGCTCTCTATCGGGACAGCAAGAGACCCAGTACTTC
CDR3aa: CASSSLSGQQETQYF

j_gene: TRBJ1-2
v_gene: TRBV5-1
abundance: NA
d_gene: TRBD1
CDR3nt: TGCGCCAGCAGCTTGGCGTCAGGGGGAAACTATGGCTACACCTTC
CDR3aa: CASSLASGGNYGYTF

j_gene: TRBJ2-3
v_gene: TRBV10-3
abundance: NA
d_gene: TRBD2
CDR3nt: TGTGCCATCAGTGAGCGGGGACTAGCGTTAGATACGCAGTATTTT
CDR3aa: CAISERGLALDTQYF

j_gene: TRBJ2-7
v_gene: TRBV6-5
abundance: NA
d_gene: NA
CDR3nt: TGTGCCAGCACCACCAGTGACAGATACGAGCAGTACTTC
CDR3aa: CASTTSDRYEQYF

j_gene: TRBJ2-3
v_gene: TRBV24-1
abundance: NA
d_gene: TRBD1
CDR3nt: TGTGCCACCAGTGACACCAGACAGGGAGCAGATACGCAGTATTTT
CDR3aa: CATSDTRQGADTQYF

j_gene: TRBJ2-3
v_gene: TRBV5-1
abundance: NA
d_gene: NA
CDR3nt: TGCGCCAGCAGCTTGGCTGAGTCCACAGATACGCAGTATTTT
CDR3aa: CASSLAESTDTQYF

j_gene: TRBJ1-3
v_gene: TRBV3-1/TRBV3-2
abundance: NA
d_gene: NA
CDR3nt: TGTGCCAGCAGCCAAGAGGGGGCTCGCGGAAACACCATATATTTT
CDR3aa: CASSQEGARGNTIYF